These T cell receptor beta chains were read from a single sample in a study of OX40 agonist ivuxolimab in advanced cancers. Repertoires were generated with immunoSEQ multiplex PCR, while TCRdb's copy carries only in-frame clones and drops some. The table shows around 30,000 clones, with roughly 80% occurring only once. The sample consisted of CD4+ or CD8+ T cells sorted from blood, taken in a trial of the OX40 agonist ivuxolimab. These TCRs come from an adult with an advanced solid tumor such as melanoma, head and neck, liver or kidney cancer. Both conserved end residues are part of each CDR3. D genes are given only for firm matches.

j_call v_call d_call cdr3_aa
TRBJ2-1 TRBV10-3 TRBD1 CAISEPGQGETSEQFF
TRBJ2-1 TRBV5-1 - CASSLEVNEQFF
TRBJ1-5 TRBV7-9 - CASSPHSSNQPQHF
TRBJ2-7 TRBV7-2 - CASSLEFTRTHEQYF
TRBJ2-2 TRBV2 - CASIRGNKFTGELFF
TRBJ2-7 TRBV11-3 - CASSLDYVAEQYF
TRBJ1-2 TRBV7-8 - CASSLQGFYGYTF
TRBJ2-7 TRBV29-1 TRBD2 CSGKGGDGYEQYF
TRBJ2-5 TRBV19 - CASSMPSAGGGETQYF
TRBJ2-2 TRBV5-4 TRBD1 CASSEGAGELFF
TRBJ2-1 TRBV9 - CASSPRRVLPFEQFF
TRBJ2-3 TRBV27 TRBD2 CASRQEGLKRGQGTDTQYF
TRBJ2-7 TRBV9 - CASSSRTADYEQYF
TRBJ2-4 TRBV11-2 - CASSLPLSGNIQYF
TRBJ2-4 TRBV7-9 TRBD1 CASSGPGTGGVVQYF
TRBJ2-1 TRBV5-1 - CASSSQGGGYNEQFF
TRBJ2-2 TRBV11-2 TRBD2 CASSKTSGSTGELFF
TRBJ1-2 TRBV19 - CASSVSLQGISGYTF
TRBJ1-1 TRBV7-2 - CASTGNRDSTEAFF
TRBJ2-1 TRBV11-3 TRBD2 CASSFDSGRSDEQFF
TRBJ2-3 TRBV5-6 - CASSFRDISTDTQYF
TRBJ2-7 TRBV5-4 - CASSPGGAGVYEQYF
TRBJ2-4 TRBV10-3 - CAISASAKNIQYF
TRBJ2-5 TRBV5-8 - CASSPTGGPQETQYF
TRBJ2-7 TRBV5-6 TRBD1 CASTRTGETYEQYF